The clone carrying this TCR beta chain came up once. Antigen: not known. These data come from a study of shared clonotypes between healthy human individuals. Study-wide points: Relative to memory subsets, naive subsets generally showed larger estimated richness. At large depth, rarefaction still showed sorted-subset sequencing to be incomplete.

Generated by immunoSEQ multiplex PCR, the TCRdb table keeps only in-frame clones and is missing some. There are about 2.2 million clones in the sample; 90% to 95% occur only once, and about 1.8% lies in the top ten. Naivety among CD8 cells was defined by CD45RO negativity and positive CCR7 selection, thereby excluding terminally differentiated effector memory CD45RA+ cells. Adult Caucasians living in Nashville, Tennessee made up all of the donors. The sample taken for sequencing was naive CD8+ T cells from PBMCs. The sequence derives from a man aged 18 to 30 in good health. Some clones in this sample may be carry-over from other donors' samples.

For the CDR3, the DNA is TGTGCCACCAGCAGAGACAGGATCCACGAGCAGTACTTC. This sequence encodes CATSRDRIHEQYF. This rearrangement joins TRBV15 to TRBJ2-7, with no clear D. V lost 0 bases, J lost 5 bases, and 8 bases lay in between. There are 13 residues in the CDR3. CDR1 is LNHNV and CDR2 is YYDKDF in the germline V gene (reference sequence).